This T cell receptor beta chain originates from a study of blood T cell repertoires in COVID-19. Across the whole study: COVID-19 samples, acute and convalescent, were from the United States, Italy and Spain. Sources were T cells, B-cell-depleted T cells, or PBMCs; the material itself was cDNA or gDNA.

V trimming: 7 bases; J trimming: 8 bases; junction bases outside the gene matches: 9. Germline CDR1 reads SQVTM; CDR2 reads ANQGSEA. The CDR3 sequence is 12 residues long. Under the authors' procedure: Nucleated cell counts were estimated from reference gene primer amplification. Profiling relied on immunoSEQ multiplex PCR, and the TCRdb table lists in-frame clones only, not all of them. D and trimming come from the DNA, and the V and J calls and clone size come from that table. The sample shows about 120,000 clones, about nine tenths of them seen only once. The sequenced material came from peripheral blood. The TCR sequence derives from a man aged 35 to 55 with acute or convalescent COVID-19. The chain combines TRBV29-1 with TRBJ1-2, with TRBD1 matching 8 bases. DNA of the CDR3: TGCAGCGCCGACAGGGGATCGGGGGGCTACACCTTC. This sequence encodes CSADRGSGGYTF.